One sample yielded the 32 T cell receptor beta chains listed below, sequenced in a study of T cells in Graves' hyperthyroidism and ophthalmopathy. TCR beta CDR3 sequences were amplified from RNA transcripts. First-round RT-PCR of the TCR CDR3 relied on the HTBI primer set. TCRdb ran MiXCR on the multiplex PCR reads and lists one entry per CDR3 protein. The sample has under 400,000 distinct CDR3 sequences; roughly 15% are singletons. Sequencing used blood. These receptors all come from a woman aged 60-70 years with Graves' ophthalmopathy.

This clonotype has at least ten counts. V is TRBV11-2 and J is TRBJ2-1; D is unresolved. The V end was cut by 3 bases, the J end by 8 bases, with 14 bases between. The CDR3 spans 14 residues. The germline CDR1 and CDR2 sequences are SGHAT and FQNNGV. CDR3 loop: CASSFEDVHHEQFF. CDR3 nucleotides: TGTGCCAGCAGCTTCGAGGACGTCCACCATGAGCAGTTCTTC.

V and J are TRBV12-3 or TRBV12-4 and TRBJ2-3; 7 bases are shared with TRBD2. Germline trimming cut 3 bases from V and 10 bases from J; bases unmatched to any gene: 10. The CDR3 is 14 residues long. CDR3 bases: TGTGCCAGCAGTTTCGAAGCGGGGACGGGGGCGCAGTATTTT. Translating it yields CASSFEAGTGAQYF.

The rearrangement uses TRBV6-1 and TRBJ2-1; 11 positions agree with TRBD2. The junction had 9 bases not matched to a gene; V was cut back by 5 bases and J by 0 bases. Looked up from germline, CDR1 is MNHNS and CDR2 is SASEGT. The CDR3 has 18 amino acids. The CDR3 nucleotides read TGTGCCAGCAGTCGAGGGACTAGCGGTTACCGCTCCTACAATGAGCAGTTCTTC. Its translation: CASSRGTSGYRSYNEQFF.

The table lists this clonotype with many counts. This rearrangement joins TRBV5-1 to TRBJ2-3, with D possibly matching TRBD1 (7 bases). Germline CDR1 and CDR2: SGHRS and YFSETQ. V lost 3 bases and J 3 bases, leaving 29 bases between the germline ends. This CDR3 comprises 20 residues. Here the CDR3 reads CASSSRYTPGSQGGTDTQYF. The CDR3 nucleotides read TGCGCCAGCAGCTCCCGCTACACCCCGGGGTCTCAGGGGGGAACAGATACGCAGTATTTT.

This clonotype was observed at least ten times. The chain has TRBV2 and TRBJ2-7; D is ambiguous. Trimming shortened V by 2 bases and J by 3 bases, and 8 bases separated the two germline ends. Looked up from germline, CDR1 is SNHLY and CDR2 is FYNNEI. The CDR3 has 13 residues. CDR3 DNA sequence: TGTGCCAGCAGTGAATCCAAGGACTACGAGCAGTACTTC. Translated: CASSESKDYEQYF.

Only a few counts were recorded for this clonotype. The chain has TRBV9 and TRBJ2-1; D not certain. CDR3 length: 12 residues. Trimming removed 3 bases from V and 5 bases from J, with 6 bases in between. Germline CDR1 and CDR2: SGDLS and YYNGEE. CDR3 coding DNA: TGTGCCAGCAGCGGGCAGAACAATGAGCAGTTCTTC. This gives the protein CASSGQNNEQFF.

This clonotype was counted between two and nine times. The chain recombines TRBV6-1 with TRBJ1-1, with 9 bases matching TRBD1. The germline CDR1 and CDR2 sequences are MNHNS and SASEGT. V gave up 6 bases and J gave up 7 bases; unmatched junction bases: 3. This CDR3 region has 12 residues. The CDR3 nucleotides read TGTGCCAGCAGAACAGGGGGCCTTGAAGCTTTCTTT. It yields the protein CASRTGGLEAFF.

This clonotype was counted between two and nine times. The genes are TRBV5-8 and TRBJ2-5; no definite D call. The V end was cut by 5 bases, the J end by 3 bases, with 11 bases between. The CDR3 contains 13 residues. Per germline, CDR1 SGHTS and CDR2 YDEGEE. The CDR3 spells CASSYDGKETQYF. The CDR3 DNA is TGTGCCAGCAGTTACGACGGAAAAGAGACCCAGTACTTC.

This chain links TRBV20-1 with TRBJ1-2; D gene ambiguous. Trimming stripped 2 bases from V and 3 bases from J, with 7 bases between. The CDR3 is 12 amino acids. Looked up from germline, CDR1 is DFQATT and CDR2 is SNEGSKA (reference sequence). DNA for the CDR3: TGCAGTGCTAGAATGGCTGACTATGGCTACACCTTC. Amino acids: CSARMADYGYTF.

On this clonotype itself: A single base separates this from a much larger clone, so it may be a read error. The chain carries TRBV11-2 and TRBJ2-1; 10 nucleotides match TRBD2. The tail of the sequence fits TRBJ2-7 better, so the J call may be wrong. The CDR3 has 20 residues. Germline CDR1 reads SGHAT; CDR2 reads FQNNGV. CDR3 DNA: TGTGCCAGCAGCTTAGCCCCGGGGGGCCTAGCGGGAGACCTTTACAATGAGCAGTACTTC. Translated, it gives CASSLAPGGLAGDLYNEQYF.

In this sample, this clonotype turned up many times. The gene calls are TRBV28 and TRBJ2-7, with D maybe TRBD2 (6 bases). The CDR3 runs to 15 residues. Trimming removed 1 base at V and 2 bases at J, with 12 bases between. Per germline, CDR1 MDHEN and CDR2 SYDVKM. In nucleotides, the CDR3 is TGTGCCAGCAGTTTATCACTACTAGCTGCCTACGAGCAGTACTTC. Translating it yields CASSLSLLAAYEQYF.

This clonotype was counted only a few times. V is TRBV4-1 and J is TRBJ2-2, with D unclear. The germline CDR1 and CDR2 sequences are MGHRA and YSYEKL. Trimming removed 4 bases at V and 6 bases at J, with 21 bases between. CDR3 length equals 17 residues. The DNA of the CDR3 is TGCGCCAGCAGCCCTCAACCCATAGGCTCGTGGGCCGGGGAGCTGTTTTTT. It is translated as CASSPQPIGSWAGELFF.

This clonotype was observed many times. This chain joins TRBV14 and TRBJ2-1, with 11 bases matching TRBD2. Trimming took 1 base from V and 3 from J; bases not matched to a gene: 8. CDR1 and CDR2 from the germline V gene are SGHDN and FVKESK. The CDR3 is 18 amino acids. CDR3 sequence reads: CASSQGRLAGMVYNEQFF. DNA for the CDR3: TGTGCCAGCAGCCAAGGCAGACTAGCGGGAATGGTCTACAATGAGCAGTTCTTC.

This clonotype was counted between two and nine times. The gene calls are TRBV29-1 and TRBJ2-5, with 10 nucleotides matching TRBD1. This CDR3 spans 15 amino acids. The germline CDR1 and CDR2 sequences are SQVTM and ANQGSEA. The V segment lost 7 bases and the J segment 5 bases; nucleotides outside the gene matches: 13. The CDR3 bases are TGCAGCGCCGGGACAGGGGTCCAGCGGGGGGAGACCCAGTACTTC. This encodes CSAGTGVQRGETQYF.

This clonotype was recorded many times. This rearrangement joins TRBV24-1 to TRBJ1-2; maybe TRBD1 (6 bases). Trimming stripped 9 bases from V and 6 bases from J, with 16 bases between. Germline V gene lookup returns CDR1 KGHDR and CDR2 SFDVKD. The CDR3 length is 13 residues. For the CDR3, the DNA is TGTGCCACCCTCACAGGGTCTTGGGATGGCTACACCTTC. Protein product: CATLTGSWDGYTF.

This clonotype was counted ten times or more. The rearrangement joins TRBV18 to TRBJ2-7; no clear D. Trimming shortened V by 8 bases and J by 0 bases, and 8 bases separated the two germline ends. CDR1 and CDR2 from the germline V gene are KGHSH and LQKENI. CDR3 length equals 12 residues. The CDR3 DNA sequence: TGTGCCAGCAGTCCTAGCTCCTACGAGCAGTACTTC. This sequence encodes CASSPSSYEQYF.

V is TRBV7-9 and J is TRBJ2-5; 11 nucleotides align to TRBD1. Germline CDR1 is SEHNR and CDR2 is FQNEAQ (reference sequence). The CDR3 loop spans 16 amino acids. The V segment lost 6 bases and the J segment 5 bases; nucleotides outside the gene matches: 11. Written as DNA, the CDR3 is TGTGCCAGCAGATATGCCGGACAGGGGGCCAGGGAGACCCAGTACTTC. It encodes CASRYAGQGARETQYF.

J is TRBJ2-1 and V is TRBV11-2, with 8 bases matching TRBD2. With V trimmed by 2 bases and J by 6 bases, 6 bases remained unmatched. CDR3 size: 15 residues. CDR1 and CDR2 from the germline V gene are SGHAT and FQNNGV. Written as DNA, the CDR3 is TGTGCCAGCAGCTTACGGGGGGGGGGTCTCAATGAGCAGTTCTTC. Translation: CASSLRGGGLNEQFF. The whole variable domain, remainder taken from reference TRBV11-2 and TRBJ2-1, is EAGVAQSPRYKIIEKRQSVAFWCNPISGHATLYWYQQILGQGPKLLIQFQNNGVVDDSQLPKDRFSAERLKGVDSTLKIQPAKLEDSAVYLCASSLRGGGLNEQFFGPGTRLTVL.

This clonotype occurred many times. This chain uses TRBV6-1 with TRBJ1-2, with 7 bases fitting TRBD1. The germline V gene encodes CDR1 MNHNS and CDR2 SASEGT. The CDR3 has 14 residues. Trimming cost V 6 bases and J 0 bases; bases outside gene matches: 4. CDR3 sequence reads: CASRRQGTNYGYTF. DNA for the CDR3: TGTGCCAGCAGACGACAGGGAACTAACTATGGCTACACCTTC.

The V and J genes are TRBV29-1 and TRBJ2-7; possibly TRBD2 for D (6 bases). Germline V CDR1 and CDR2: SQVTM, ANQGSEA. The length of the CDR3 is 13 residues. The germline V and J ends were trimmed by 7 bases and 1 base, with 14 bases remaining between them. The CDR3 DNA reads TGCAGCGGGCGGGATGGCGGATCCTACGAGCAGTACTTC. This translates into CSGRDGGSYEQYF.

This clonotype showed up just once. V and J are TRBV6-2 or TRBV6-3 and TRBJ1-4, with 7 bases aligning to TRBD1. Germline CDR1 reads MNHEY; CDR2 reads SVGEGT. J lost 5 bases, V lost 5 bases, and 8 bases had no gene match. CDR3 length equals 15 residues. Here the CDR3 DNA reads TGTGCCAGCAGTCAGGGGACAGTATCCAATGAAAAACTGTTTTTT. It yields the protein CASSQGTVSNEKLFF.

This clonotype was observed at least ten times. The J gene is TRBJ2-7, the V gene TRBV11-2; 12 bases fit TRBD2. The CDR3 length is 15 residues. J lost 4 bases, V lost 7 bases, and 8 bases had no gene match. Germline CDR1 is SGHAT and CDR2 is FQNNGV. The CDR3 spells CASTLGLAGGYEQYF. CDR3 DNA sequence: TGTGCCAGCACACTGGGGCTAGCGGGAGGGTACGAGCAGTACTTC.

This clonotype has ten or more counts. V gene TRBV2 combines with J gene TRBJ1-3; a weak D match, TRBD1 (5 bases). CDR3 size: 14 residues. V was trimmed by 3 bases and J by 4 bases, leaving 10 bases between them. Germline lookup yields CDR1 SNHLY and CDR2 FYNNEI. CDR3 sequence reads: CASSEGRAGNTIYF. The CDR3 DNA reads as TGTGCCAGCAGTGAGGGCAGGGCCGGAAACACCATATATTTT.

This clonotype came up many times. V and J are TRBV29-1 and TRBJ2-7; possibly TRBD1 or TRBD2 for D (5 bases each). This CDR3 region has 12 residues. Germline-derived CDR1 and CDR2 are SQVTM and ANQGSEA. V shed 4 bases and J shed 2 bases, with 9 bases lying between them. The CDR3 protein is CSVGGPPYEQYF. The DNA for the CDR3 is TGCAGCGTTGGGGGACCCCCCTACGAGCAGTACTTC.

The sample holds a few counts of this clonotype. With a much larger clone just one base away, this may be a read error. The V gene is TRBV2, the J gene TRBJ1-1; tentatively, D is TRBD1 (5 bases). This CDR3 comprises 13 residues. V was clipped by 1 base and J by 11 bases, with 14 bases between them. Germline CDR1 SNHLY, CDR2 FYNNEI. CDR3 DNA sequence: TGTGCCAGCAGTGAAGGGGGGGGATCTTTGGCTTTCTTT. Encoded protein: CASSEGGGSLAFF.

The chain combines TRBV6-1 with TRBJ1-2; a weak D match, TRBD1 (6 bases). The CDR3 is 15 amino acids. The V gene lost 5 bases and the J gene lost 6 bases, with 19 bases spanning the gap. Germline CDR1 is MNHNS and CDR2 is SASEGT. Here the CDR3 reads CASSPRGGGIHGYTF. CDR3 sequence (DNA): TGTGCCAGCAGTCCCCGAGGGGGGGGGATCCATGGCTACACCTTC.

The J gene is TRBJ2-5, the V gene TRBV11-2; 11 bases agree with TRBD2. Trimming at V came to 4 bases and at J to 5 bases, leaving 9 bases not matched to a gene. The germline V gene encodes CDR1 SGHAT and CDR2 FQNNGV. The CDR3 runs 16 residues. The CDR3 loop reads CASSSHLSGRAETQYF. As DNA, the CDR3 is TGTGCCAGCAGCTCCCACCTTAGCGGGAGGGCTGAGACCCAGTACTTC.

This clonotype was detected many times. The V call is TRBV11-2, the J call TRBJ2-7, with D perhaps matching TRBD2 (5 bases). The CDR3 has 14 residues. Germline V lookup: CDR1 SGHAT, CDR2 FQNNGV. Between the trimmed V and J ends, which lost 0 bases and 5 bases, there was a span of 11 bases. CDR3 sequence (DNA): TGTGCCAGCAGCTTAGATATCCTAGCTCACGAGCAGTACTTC. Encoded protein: CASSLDILAHEQYF.

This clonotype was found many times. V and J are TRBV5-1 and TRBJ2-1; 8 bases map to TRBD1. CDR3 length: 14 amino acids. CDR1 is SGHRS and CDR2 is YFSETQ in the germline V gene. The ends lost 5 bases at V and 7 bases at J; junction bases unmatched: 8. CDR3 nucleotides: TGCGCCAGCAGGTCCGGGACAGGACAGAATGAGCAGTTCTTC. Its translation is CASRSGTGQNEQFF. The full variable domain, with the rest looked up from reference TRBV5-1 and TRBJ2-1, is KAGVTQTPRYLIKTRGQQVTLSCSPISGHRSVSWYQQTPGQGLQFLFEYFSETQRNKGNFPGRFSGRQFSNSRSEMNVSTLELGDSALYLCASRSGTGQNEQFFGPGTRLTVL.

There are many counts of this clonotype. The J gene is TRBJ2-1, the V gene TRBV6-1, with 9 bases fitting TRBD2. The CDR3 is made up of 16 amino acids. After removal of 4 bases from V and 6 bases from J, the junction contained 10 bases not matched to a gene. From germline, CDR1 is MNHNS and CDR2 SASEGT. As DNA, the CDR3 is TGTGCCAGCAGTGGCCTTATGGCGGGAGGGGTCAATGAGCAGTTCTTC. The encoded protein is CASSGLMAGGVNEQFF.

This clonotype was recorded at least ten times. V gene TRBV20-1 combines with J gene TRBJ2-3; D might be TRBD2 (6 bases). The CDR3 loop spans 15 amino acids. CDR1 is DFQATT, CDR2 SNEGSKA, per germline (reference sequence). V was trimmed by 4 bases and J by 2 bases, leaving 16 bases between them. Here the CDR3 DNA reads TGCAGTGCTAAGCTAGCGCCTATGACCACAGATACGCAGTATTTT. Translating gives CSAKLAPMTTDTQYF.

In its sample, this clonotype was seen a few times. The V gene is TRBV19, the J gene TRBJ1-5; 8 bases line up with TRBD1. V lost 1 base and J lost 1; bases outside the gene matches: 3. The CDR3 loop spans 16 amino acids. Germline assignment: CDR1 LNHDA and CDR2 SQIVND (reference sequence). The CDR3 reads CASSIGTGFSNQPQHF. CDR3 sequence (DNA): TGTGCCAGTAGTATAGGGACAGGGTTCAGCAATCAGCCCCAGCATTTT.